The table lists the clone carrying this TCR beta chain with a few counts. Its antigen remains unidentified. Healthy bone marrow donors formed the donor group. This entry belongs to a study of cytomegalovirus exposure and HLA in healthy donors. General study findings and limits: Prior analysis indicated that the majority of TCR beta V segments exhibited productivity approximately 87% or approximately 30% of the time.

In the PCR, 60 Vbeta and 13 Jbeta primers were used. Some clones are missing from TCRdb's copy, which holds only in-frame ones; the method was immunoSEQ multiplex PCR. Here the sample spans 95,000 to 150,000 clones, 15% to 19% being singletons. V shed 3 bases and J 2 bases; nucleotides not matched to a gene: 7. The germline CDR1 and CDR2 sequences are MNHEY and SMNVEV (reference sequence). The CDR3 covers 17 residues. Sequenced sample: PBMCs. This TCR was sampled from a woman aged 18-35 years in good health and CMV-seronegative. This sequence joins TRBV27 and TRBJ2-7, with 13 positions matching TRBD2. Here the CDR3 reads CASSFGTSGEPPYEQYF. CDR3 nucleotides: TGTGCCAGCAGTTTTGGGACTAGCGGGGAGCCACCCTACGAGCAGTACTTC.